The clone carrying this T cell receptor (beta chain) was recorded a few times. The antigen remains unidentified. This sample is drawn from a study of T-cell memory formation after mild COVID-19. The study, taken as a whole, reports: The finding that pre-infection memory included some responding clones suggested that cross-reactive memory joined. Chiefly within CM and EM were the contracting CD4+ clones; CD8+ ones were within EMRA. Among clones contracting day 15 to 85, CD4/CD8 was balanced, whereas later expanders leaned CD4+.

Barcoded TCR alpha and TCR beta cDNA libraries with UMIs came from 5'RACE using constant-segment primers. One entry per CDR3 protein, called by TCRdb with MiXCR from the 5' RACE reads. The sample includes more than 100,000 distinct CDR3 sequences, roughly 6% of them seen just once. Material for sequencing was PBMCs or a T cell subset sorted from them (not recorded which). The TCR comes from an adult woman who had mild COVID-19 (a few samples of this study predate the infection). Cell type and time point are not known.

CDR3 in amino acids: CASSLIRNTEAFF. Here the CDR3 DNA reads TGTGCCAGCAGCTTAATAAGGAACACTGAAGCTTTCTTT. This rearrangement joins TRBV11-2 to TRBJ1-1; D call uncertain. This CDR3 region has 13 residues. Trimming stripped 2 bases from V and 1 base from J, with 5 bases between. Germline V CDR1 and CDR2: SGHAT, FQNNGV.